Below, 10 T cell receptor beta chains from the same sample are listed, as sequenced in a study of regulatory T cells in long-lasting Graves disease. PBMC-extracted RNA yielded the TCR library. TCRdb called the reads again in MiXCR, with one record for every CDR3 protein. The sample holds 1,000 or so distinct CDR3 sequences, about 91% seen once. The sample here was peripheral blood mononuclear cells (PBMCs), taken with antithyroid drug treatment, in newly diagnosed or persistent Graves disease (not recorded which). The receptors here all came from a man younger than 45 with Graves disease.

The CDR3 here is CASSPGAGTDTQYF. The CDR3 nucleotides are TGTGCCAGCAGCCCAGGGGCGGGCACAGATACGCAGTATTTT. The chain carries TRBV7-8 and TRBJ2-3; D is perhaps TRBD1 (6 bases). CDR3 length equals 14 residues. Trimming removed 5 bases from V and 1 base from J, with 10 bases in between. Germline CDR1 is SGHVS and CDR2 is FQNEAQ. Supplemented by reference TRBV7-8 and TRBJ2-3, the full variable domain reads GAGVSQSPRYKVAKRGQDVALRCDPISGHVSLFWYQQALGQGPEFLTYFQNEAQLDKSGLPSDRFFAERPEGSVSTLKIQRTQQEDSAVYLCASSPGAGTDTQYFGPGTRLTVL.

This chain joins TRBV7-9 and TRBJ2-5, with 7 bases that match TRBD2. The CDR3 runs 16 residues. V dropped 1 base and J dropped 1; count of bases not matched to a gene: 6. Germline CDR1 SEHNR, CDR2 FQNEAQ (reference sequence). CDR3 sequence reads: CASSLGPAGSQETQYF. As DNA, the CDR3 is TGTGCCAGCAGCTTAGGTCCAGCGGGAAGCCAAGAGACCCAGTACTTC.

The gene calls are TRBV2 and TRBJ2-7; D is unclear. CDR3 length: 13 residues. The V gene lost 4 bases and the J gene lost 2 bases, with 9 bases spanning the gap. The germline gives CDR1 SNHLY, CDR2 FYNNEI. This chain's CDR3 is CASSVAATYEQYF. Here the CDR3 DNA reads TGTGCCAGCAGTGTGGCAGCGACCTACGAGCAGTACTTC. The complete variable domain, with remaining parts taken from reference TRBV2 and TRBJ2-7, reads EPEVTQTPSHQVTQMGQEVILRCVPISNHLYFYWYRQILGQKVEFLVSFYNNEISEKSEIFDDQFSVERPDGSNFTLKIRSTKLEDSAMYFCASSVAATYEQYFGPGTRLTVT.

V is TRBV30 and J is TRBJ2-3; D is ambiguous. Germline CDR1 and CDR2: GTSNPN and SVGIG (reference sequence). The CDR3 has 13 residues. V was pared by 2 bases and J by 5 bases, with 11 bases between. CDR3 in amino acids: CAWSRPLVDTQYF. DNA for the CDR3: TGTGCCTGGAGTCGTCCTCTAGTAGATACGCAGTATTTT.

The V gene is TRBV6-5, the J gene TRBJ1-2; D not resolved. V was trimmed by 2 bases and J by 5 bases, leaving 3 bases between them. CDR1 is MNHEY, CDR2 SVGAGI, per germline. There are 11 residues in the CDR3. This chain's CDR3 is CASSYGYGYTF. For the CDR3, the DNA is TGTGCCAGCAGTTACGGTTATGGCTACACCTTC.

J is TRBJ2-3 and V is TRBV6-4, with D unclear. Germline lookup yields CDR1 MRHNA and CDR2 SNTAGT. V lost 3 bases to trimming and J lost 5 bases, with 3 bases between them. The CDR3 has 11 residues. The CDR3 spells CASSDLDTQYF. CDR3 nucleotides: TGTGCCAGCAGTGATTTAGATACGCAGTATTTT.

This rearrangement joins TRBV7-6 to TRBJ2-7, with D possibly TRBD2 on 5 matching bases. CDR1 and CDR2 (germline): SGHVS, FNYEAQ. V was shortened by 5 bases and J by 4 bases, with 12 bases between the two germline ends. The CDR3 loop spans 13 amino acids. The CDR3 DNA follows: TGTGCCAGCAGCCCCGCGGGCCCTTACGAGCAGTACTTC. It is translated as CASSPAGPYEQYF.

The chain couples TRBV30 to TRBJ1-2, with D unresolved. This CDR3 comprises 12 residues. CDR1 is GTSNPN, CDR2 SVGIG, per germline (reference sequence). The germline V and J ends were trimmed by 1 base and 8 bases, with 11 bases remaining between them. This CDR3 is CAWSDDGGGYTF. The CDR3 nucleotides are TGTGCCTGGAGTGACGACGGCGGGGGCTACACCTTC.

The V call is TRBV12-3 or TRBV12-4, the J call TRBJ2-1, with unresolved D. The CDR3 spans 16 residues. V was clipped by 3 bases and J by 4 bases, with 16 bases between them. The CDR3 here is CASSFQWPPPYNEQFF. Written as DNA, the CDR3 is TGTGCCAGCAGTTTTCAGTGGCCACCTCCTTACAATGAGCAGTTCTTC.

The rearrangement links TRBV29-1 to TRBJ2-7; no firm D call. V shed 6 bases and J shed 5 bases, with 14 bases lying between them. There are 12 residues in the CDR3. Germline CDR1 SQVTM, CDR2 ANQGSEA. The chain's CDR3 is CSVLGPPNEQYF. In nucleotides, the CDR3 is TGCAGCGTCCTGGGCCCGCCGAACGAGCAGTACTTC.